The present TCR beta chain was sequenced within a study of T cell repertoires in ileal Crohn's disease. Germline-derived CDR1 and CDR2 are SGHDT and YYEEEE. The V and J ends lost 3 bases and 5 bases, in that order; junction bases with no gene match: 5. The CDR3 covers 16 residues. A remark on this clone: What it binds is not known.

About 490 nanograms of biopsy DNA per sample underwent TCRB immunosequencing. Using immunoSEQ multiplex PCR, the repertoire was profiled, and TCRdb retains in-frame clones only, with some absent. The table has about 4,700 clones, approximately 82% seen once. Overall study results and limits: Clonality above 26.8% at surgery always came with endoscopic recurrence.

The chain has TRBV5-6 and TRBJ2-2, with TRBD2 matching 12 bases. Sequencing was done on a sample of ileal tissue. The TCR was taken from an adult with Crohn's disease. Here the CDR3 reads CASSSGLAGRTGELFF. The CDR3 DNA sequence: TGTGCCAGCAGCTCAGGACTAGCGGGGCGGACCGGGGAGCTGTTTTTT.